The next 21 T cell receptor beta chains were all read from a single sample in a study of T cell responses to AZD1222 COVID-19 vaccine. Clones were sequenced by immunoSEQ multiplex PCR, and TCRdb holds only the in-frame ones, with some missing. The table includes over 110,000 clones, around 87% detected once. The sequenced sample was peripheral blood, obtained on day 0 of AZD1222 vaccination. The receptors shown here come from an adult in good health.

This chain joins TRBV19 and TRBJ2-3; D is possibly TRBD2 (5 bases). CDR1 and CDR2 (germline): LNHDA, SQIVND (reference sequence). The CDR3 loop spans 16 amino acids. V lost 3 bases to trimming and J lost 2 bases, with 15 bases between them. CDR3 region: CASSIASGTHTDTQYF. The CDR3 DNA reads TGTGCCAGTAGTATTGCGTCGGGAACCCACACAGATACGCAGTATTTT.

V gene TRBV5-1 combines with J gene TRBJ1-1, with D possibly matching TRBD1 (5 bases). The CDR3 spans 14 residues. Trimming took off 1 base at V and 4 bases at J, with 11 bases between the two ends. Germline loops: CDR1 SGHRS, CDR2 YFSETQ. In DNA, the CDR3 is TGCGCCAGCAGCTTGTCGGGGGGAGGCACTGAAGCTTTCTTT. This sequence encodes CASSLSGGGTEAFF.

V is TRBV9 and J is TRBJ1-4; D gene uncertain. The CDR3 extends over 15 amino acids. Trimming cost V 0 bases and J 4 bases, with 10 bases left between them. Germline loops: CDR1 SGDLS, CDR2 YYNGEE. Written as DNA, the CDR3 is TGTGCCAGCAGCGTAGCAGGTAGCGATAATGAAAAACTGTTTTTT. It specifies CASSVAGSDNEKLFF.

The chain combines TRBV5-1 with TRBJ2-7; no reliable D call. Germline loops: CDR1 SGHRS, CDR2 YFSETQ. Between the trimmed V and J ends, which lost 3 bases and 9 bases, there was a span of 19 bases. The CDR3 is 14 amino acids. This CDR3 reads CASSSPGPPIGQYF. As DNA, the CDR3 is TGCGCCAGCAGCTCGCCGGGCCCGCCGATCGGGCAGTACTTC.

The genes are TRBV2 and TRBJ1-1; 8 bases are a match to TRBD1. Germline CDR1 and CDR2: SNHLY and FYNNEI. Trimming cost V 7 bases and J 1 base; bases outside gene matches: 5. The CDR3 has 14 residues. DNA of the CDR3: TGTGCCAGCACTAGGGACAGGTCGAACACTGAAGCTTTCTTT. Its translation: CASTRDRSNTEAFF.

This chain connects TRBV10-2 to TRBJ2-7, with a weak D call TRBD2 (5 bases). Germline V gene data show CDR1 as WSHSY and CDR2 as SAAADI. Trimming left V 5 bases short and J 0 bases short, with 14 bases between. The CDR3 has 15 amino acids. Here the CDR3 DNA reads TGCGCCAGCAGTAGGCTAGCATCTAGCTCCTACGAGCAGTACTTC. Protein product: CASSRLASSSYEQYF.

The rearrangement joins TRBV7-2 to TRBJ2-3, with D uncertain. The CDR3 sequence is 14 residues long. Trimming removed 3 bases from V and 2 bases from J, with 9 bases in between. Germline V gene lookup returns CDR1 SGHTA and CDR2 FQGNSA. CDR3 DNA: TGTGCCAGCAGCTTCGCTCTCTACACAGATACGCAGTATTTT. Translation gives CASSFALYTDTQYF.

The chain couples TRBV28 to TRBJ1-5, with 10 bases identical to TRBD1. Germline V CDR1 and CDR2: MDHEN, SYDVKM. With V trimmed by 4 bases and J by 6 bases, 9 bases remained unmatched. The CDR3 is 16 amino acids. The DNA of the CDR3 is TGTGCCAGCAGTTCACAAACCGGACAGGGGGGTCAGCCCCAGCATTTT. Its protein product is CASSSQTGQGGQPQHF. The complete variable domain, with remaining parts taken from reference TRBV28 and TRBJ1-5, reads DVKVTQSSRYLVKRTGEKVFLECVQDMDHENMFWYRQDPGLGLRLIYFSYDVKMKEKGDIPEGYSVSREKKERFSLILESASTNQTSMYLCASSSQTGQGGQPQHFGDGTRLSIL.

CDR3 sequence (DNA): TGTGCCAGCAGCTTTAGGACATCAAGCACAGATACGCAGTATTTT. Translation gives CASSFRTSSTDTQYF. The chain couples TRBV13 to TRBJ2-3, with D possibly TRBD1 on 5 matching bases. The CDR3 covers 15 residues. Germline V gene sequence: CDR1 PRHDT, CDR2 FYEKMQ (reference sequence). Trimming took 3 bases from V and 0 from J, leaving 10 bases between them. The complete variable domain, with remaining parts taken from reference TRBV13 and TRBJ2-3, reads AAGVIQSPRHLIKEKRETATLKCYPIPRHDTVYWYQQGPGQDPQFLISFYEKMQSDKGSIPDRFSAQQFSDYHSELNMSSLELGDSALYFCASSFRTSSTDTQYFGPGTRLTVL.

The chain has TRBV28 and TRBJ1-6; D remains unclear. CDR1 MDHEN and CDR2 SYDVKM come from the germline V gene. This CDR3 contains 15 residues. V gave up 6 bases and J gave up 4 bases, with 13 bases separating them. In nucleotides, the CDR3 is TGTGCCAGCAGCTTCGGGCAGAGGTATAATTCACCCCTCCACTTT. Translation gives CASSFGQRYNSPLHF.

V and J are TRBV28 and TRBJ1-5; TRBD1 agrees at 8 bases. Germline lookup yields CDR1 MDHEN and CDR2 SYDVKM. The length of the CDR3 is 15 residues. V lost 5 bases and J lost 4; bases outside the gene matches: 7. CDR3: CASSPRGQVNQPQHF. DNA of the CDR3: TGTGCCAGCAGTCCTAGGGGACAGGTAAATCAGCCCCAGCATTTT. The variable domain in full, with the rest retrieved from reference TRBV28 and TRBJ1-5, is DVKVTQSSRYLVKRTGEKVFLECVQDMDHENMFWYRQDPGLGLRLIYFSYDVKMKEKGDIPEGYSVSREKKERFSLILESASTNQTSMYLCASSPRGQVNQPQHFGDGTRLSIL.

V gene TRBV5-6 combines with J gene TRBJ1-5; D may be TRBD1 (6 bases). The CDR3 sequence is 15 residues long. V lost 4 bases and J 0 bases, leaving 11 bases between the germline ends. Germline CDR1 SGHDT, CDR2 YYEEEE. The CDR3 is CASSRGGFSNQPQHF. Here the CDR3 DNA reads TGTGCCAGCAGCAGGGGGGGGTTTAGCAATCAGCCCCAGCATTTT.

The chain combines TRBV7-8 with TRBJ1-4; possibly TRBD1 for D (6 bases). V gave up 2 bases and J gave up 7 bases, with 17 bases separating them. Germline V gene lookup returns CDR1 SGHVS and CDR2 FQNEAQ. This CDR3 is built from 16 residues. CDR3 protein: CASSLIQGAGVEKLFF. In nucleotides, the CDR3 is TGTGCCAGCAGCTTAATACAGGGCGCGGGGGTTGAAAAACTGTTTTTT.

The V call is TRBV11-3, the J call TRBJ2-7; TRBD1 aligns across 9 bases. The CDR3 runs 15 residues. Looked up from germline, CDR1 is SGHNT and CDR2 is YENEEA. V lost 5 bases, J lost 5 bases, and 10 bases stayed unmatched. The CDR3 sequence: CASSQGPGQGNEQYF. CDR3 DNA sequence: TGTGCCAGCAGCCAAGGGCCGGGACAGGGTAACGAGCAGTACTTC.

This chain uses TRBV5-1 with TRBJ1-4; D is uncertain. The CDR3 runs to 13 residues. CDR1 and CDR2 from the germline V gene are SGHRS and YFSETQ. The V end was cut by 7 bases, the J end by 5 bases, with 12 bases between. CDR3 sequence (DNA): TGCGCCAGCGGCTCCGCCACGAATGAAAAACTGTTTTTT. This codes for CASGSATNEKLFF.

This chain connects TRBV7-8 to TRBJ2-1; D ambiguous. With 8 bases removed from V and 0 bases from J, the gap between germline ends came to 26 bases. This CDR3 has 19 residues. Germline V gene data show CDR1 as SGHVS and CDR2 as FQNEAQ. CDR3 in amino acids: CASDLGGSPYVSSYNEQFF. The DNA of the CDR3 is TGTGCCAGCGATTTGGGTGGCAGTCCCTATGTGAGCTCCTACAATGAGCAGTTCTTC. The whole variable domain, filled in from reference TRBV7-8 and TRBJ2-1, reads GAGVSQSPRYKVAKRGQDVALRCDPISGHVSLFWYQQALGQGPEFLTYFQNEAQLDKSGLPSDRFFAERPEGSVSTLKIQRTQQEDSAVYLCASDLGGSPYVSSYNEQFFGPGTRLTVL.

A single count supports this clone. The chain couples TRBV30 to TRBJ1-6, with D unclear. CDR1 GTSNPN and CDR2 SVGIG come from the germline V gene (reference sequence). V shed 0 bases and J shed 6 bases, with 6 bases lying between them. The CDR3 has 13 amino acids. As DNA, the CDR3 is TGTGCCTGGAGTGTACAGTCTAATTCACCCCTCCACTTT. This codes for CAWSVQSNSPLHF.

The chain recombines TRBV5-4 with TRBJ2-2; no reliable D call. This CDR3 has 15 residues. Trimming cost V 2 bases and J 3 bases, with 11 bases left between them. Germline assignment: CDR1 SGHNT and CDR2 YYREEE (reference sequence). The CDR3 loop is CASSFISRDTGELFF. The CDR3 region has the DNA TGTGCCAGCAGCTTTATCTCCAGAGACACCGGGGAGCTGTTTTTT.

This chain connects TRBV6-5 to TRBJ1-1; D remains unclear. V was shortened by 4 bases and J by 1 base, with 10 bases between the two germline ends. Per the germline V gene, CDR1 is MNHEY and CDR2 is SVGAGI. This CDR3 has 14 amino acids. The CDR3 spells CASSSLPTNTEAFF. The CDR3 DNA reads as TGTGCCAGCAGTTCGCTCCCAACGAACACTGAAGCTTTCTTT.

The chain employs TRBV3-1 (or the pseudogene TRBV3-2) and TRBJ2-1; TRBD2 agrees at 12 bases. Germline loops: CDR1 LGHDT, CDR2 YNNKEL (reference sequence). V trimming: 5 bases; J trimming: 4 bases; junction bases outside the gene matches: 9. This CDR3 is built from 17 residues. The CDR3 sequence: CASSTRLAGDGYNEQFF. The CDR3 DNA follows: TGTGCCAGCAGCACCCGACTAGCGGGAGATGGTTACAATGAGCAGTTCTTC.

For the CDR3, the DNA is TGTGCCAGTAGTATAACAGGGGCGTATGGCTACACCTTC. Its protein product is CASSITGAYGYTF. The chain uses TRBV19 and TRBJ1-2; 7 nucleotides align to TRBD1. There are 13 residues in the CDR3. The V gene end was trimmed by 2 bases and the J gene end by 5 bases; junction bases not matched to a gene: 2. In germline, CDR1 is LNHDA, CDR2 SQIVND (reference sequence).